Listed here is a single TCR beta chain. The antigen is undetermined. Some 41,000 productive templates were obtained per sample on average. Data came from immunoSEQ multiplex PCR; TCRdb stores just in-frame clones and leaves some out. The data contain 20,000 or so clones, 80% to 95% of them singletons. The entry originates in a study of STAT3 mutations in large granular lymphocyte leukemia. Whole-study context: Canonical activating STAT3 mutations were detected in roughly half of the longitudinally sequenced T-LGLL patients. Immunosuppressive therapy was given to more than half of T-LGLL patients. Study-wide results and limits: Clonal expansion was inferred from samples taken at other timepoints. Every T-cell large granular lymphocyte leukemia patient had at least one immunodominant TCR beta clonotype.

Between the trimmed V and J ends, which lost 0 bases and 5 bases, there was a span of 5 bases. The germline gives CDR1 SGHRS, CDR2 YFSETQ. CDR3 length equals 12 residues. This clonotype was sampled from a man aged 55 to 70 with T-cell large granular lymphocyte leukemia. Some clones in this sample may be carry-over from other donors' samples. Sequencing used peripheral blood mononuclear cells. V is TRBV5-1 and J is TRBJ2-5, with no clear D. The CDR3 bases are TGCGCCAGCAGCTTGGCCGGGGAGACCCAGTACTTC. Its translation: CASSLAGETQYF. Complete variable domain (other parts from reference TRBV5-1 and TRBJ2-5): KAGVTQTPRYLIKTRGQQVTLSCSPISGHRSVSWYQQTPGQGLQFLFEYFSETQRNKGNFPGRFSGRQFSNSRSEMNVSTLELGDSALYLCASSLAGETQYFGPGTRLLVL.